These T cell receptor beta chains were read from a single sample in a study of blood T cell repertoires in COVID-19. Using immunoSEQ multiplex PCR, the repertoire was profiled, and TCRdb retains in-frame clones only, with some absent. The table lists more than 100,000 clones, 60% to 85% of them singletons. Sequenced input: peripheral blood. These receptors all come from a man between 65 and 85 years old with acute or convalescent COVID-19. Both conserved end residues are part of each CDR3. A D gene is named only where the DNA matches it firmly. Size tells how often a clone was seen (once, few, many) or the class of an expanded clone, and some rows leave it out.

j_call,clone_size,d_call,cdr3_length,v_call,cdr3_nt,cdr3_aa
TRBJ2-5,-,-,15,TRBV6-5,TGTGCCAGCACCGATCGGAGGGGGGGAATAAAGACCCAGTACTTC,CASTDRRGGIKTQYF
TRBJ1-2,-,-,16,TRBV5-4,TGTGCCAGCAGCTCCTCCTGGACAGCGTTACTATATGGCTACACCTTC,CASSSSWTALLYGYTF
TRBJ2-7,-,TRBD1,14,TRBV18,TGTGCCAGCTCACCCCTGGGACAGGACTACGAGCAGTACTTC,CASSPLGQDYEQYF
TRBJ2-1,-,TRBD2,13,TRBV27,TGTGCCAGCAGTCCCACTACAGCGGGGGGGGTGTTCTTC,CASSPTTAGGVFF
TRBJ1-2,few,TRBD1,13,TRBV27,TGTGCCAGCAGTTTTGGCAGGGGGGATGGCTACACCTTC,CASSFGRGDGYTF
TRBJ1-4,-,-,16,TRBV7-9,TGTGCCAGCAGCCCTGCGCCAGGGGACGACTATGAAAAACTGTTTTTT,CASSPAPGDDYEKLFF
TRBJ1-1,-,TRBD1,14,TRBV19,TGTGCCAGTAGTATAAGGGGGCCGAACACTGAAGCTTTCTTT,CASSIRGPNTEAFF
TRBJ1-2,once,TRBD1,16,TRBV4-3,TGCGCCAGCAGCCAAGAAATAGGGGGCGCGGACTATGGCTACACCTTC,CASSQEIGGADYGYTF
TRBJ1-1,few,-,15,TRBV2,TGTGCCAGCACCTTAGGGGGTGTCATGGACACTGAAGCTTTCTTT,CASTLGGVMDTEAFF
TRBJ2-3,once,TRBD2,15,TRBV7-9,TGTGCCAGCAGCCCTACTAGCGGGGGAACAGATACGCAGTATTTT,CASSPTSGGTDTQYF
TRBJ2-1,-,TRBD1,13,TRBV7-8,TGTGCCAGCAGCTTAGACAGGGGCGGTCAGGCGTTCTTC,CASSLDRGGQAFF
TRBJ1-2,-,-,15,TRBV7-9,TGTGCCAGCAGCTTAGGGACTGACAGGATCTATGGCTACACCTTC,CASSLGTDRIYGYTF
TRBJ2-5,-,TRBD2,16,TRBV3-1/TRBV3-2,TGTGCCAGCAGCCAAGGACTAGCGGGAATCGGAGAGACCCAGTACTTC,CASSQGLAGIGETQYF
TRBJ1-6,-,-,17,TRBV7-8,TGTGCCAGCAGCTTAGGCACGGCAGGTGCTCCTAATTCACCCCTCCACTTT,CASSLGTAGAPNSPLHF
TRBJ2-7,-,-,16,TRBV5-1,TGCGCCAGCAGCCCTGGTCCCCTCGGGACAAGTTACGAGCAGTACTTC,CASSPGPLGTSYEQYF
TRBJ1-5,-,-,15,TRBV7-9,TGTGCCAGCAGCTCCAGTCAGGGAGGAGGGCAGCCCCAGCATTTT,CASSSSQGGGQPQHF
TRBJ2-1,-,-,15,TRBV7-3,TGTGCCAGCAGCTTAAACGGGGGCTCCTACAATGAGCAGTTCTTC,CASSLNGGSYNEQFF
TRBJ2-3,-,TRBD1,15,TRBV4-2,TGTGCCAGCAGCCAAGATCAAGGACAGGCAGATACGCAGTATTTT,CASSQDQGQADTQYF
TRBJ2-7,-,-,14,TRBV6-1,TGTGCCAGCAGTGAAATTTTAGCAGGGGCCGAGCAGTACTTC,CASSEILAGAEQYF
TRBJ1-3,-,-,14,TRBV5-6,TGTGCCAGCAGCTTGGGGTGGGGCGGAAACACCATATATTTT,CASSLGWGGNTIYF
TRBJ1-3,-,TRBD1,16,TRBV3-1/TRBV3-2,TGTGCCAGCAGCCGTAAGACAGGGGTTACTGGAAACACCATATATTTT,CASSRKTGVTGNTIYF
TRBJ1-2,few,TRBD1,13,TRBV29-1,TGCAGCGCGCGACAGGGAGGCAACTATGGCTACACCTTC,CSARQGGNYGYTF
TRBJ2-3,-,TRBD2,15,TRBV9,TGTGCCAGCAGCGTGACTAGCGCGAGCACAGATACGCAGTATTTT,CASSVTSASTDTQYF
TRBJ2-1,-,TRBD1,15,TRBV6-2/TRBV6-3,TGTGCCAGCAGTTACAGGGACAGGGGGTTCATTGAGCAGTTCTTC,CASSYRDRGFIEQFF
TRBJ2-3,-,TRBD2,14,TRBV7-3,TGTGCCAGCAGCTCGGGGGGGGCCACAGATACGCAGTATTTT,CASSSGGATDTQYF
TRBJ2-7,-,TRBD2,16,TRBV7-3,TGTGCCAGCAGCCGTGGGAGGGAGGCGGGCTCCTACGAGCAGTACTTC,CASSRGREAGSYEQYF
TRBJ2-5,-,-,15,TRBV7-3,TGTGCCAGCAGCTTAGAACCAGGCCGGGGGGAGACCCAGTACTTC,CASSLEPGRGETQYF
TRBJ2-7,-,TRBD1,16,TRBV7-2,TGTGCCAGCAGCTTAGTAGGGACAGGGGGCACCTACGAGCAGTACTTC,CASSLVGTGGTYEQYF
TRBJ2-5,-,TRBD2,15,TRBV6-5,TGTGCCAGCAGTTCCCAGGGACTAGCGGGGAAGACCCAGTACTTC,CASSSQGLAGKTQYF
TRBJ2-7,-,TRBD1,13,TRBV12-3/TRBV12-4,TGTGCCAGCAATTTCCGTCAGGGGGCCGAGCAGTACTTC,CASNFRQGAEQYF
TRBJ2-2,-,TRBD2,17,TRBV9,TGTGCCAGCAGCAAGTCGGGACTACCAGCGAACACCGGGGAGCTGTTTTTT,CASSKSGLPANTGELFF
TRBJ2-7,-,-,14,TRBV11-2,TGTGCCAGCAGCTTTGTCCTCACGGGGTACGAGCAGTACTTC,CASSFVLTGYEQYF
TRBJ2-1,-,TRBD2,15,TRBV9,TGTGCCAGCAGCCTGGGGGGGATTACCTACAATGAGCAGTTCTTC,CASSLGGITYNEQFF
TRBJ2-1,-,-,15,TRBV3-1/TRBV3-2,TGTGCCAGCAGCTTCGGCCAGCAGGCCTACAATGAGCAGTTCTTC,CASSFGQQAYNEQFF
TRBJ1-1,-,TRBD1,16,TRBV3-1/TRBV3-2,TGTGCCAGCAGCCAAGCGAGGGACAGACCCAGCACTGAAGCTTTCTTT,CASSQARDRPSTEAFF
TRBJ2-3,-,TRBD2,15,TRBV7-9,TGTGCCAGCAGCCTCACTAGCGGGACCACAGATACGCAGTATTTT,CASSLTSGTTDTQYF
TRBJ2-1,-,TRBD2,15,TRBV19,TGTGCCAGTAAGCCGGCCAGCGGGGGCTACAATGAGCAGTTCTTC,CASKPASGGYNEQFF
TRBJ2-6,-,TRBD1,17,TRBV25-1,TGTGCCAGCAGTATAGGACAGGGGGCAGGGAGGGCCAACGTCCTGACTTTC,CASSIGQGAGRANVLTF
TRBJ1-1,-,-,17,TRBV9,TGTGCCAGCAGCGTAGCTGGGACAAATCCTTTGAACACTGAAGCTTTCTTT,CASSVAGTNPLNTEAFF
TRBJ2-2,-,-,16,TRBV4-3,TGCGCCAGCAGCCAAAACATACCCTCGAACACCGGGGAGCTGTTTTTT,CASSQNIPSNTGELFF
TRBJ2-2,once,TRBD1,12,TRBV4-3,TGCGCCAGCAGCCAAGCGGGACAGTCTCTGTTTTTT,CASSQAGQSLFF
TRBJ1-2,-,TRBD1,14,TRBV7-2,TGTGCCAGCAGCCCCTACGGACAGGTCTATGGCTACACCTTC,CASSPYGQVYGYTF
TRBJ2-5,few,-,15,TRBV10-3,TGTGCCATCAGTGACCCCGGGACACGCCAAGAGACCCAGTACTTC,CAISDPGTRQETQYF
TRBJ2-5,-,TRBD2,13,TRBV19,TGTGCCAGTAGTACTCGGACTAGGGAGACCCAGTACTTC,CASSTRTRETQYF
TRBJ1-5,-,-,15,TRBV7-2,TGTGCCAGCAGCTTAAGAGGGTTCGCTAATCAGCCCCAGCATTTT,CASSLRGFANQPQHF
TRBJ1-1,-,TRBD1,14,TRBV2,TGTGCCAGCCTCCGGACAGGAGCCAACACTGAAGCTTTCTTT,CASLRTGANTEAFF
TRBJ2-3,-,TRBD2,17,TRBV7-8,TGTGCCAGCAGCTCGCCTGGCGGGGGGGCACACACAGATACGCAGTATTTT,CASSSPGGGAHTDTQYF
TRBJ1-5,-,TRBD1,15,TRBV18,TGTGCCAGCTCACCAGGGACAGGAGGCAATCAGCCCCAGCATTTT,CASSPGTGGNQPQHF
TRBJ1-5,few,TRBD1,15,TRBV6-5,TGTGCCAGCAGACTAAGACAGGGGAGGAATCAGCCCCAGCATTTT,CASRLRQGRNQPQHF
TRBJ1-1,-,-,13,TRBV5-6,TGTGCCAGCAGGCGAGACATGAACACTGAAGCTTTCTTT,CASRRDMNTEAFF
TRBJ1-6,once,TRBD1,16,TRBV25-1,TGTGCCAGCAGTGAAGTCCGGACAGGGCGGTATTCACCCCTCCACTTT,CASSEVRTGRYSPLHF
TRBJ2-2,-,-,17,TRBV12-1,TGTGCCAGCAGCTTTTGGATGCCTCTGGGAGTTTCCGGGGAGCTGTTTTTT,CASSFWMPLGVSGELFF
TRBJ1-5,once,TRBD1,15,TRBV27,TGTGCCAGCAAACCTGGACAGGGCGTCGGTCAGCCCCAGCATTTT,CASKPGQGVGQPQHF